Many counts were recorded for the clone carrying this T cell receptor (beta chain). This entry comes from a study of regulatory T cells in long-lasting Graves disease. This CDR3 comprises 12 residues. CDR1 GTSNPN and CDR2 SVGIG come from the germline V gene (reference sequence). V lost 7 bases and J lost 5, with 14 bases in between. The TCR beta library used iRepertoire HTBI primers with Arm-PCR amplification of CDR3. TCRdb re-derived calls from the multiplex PCR reads in MiXCR, one entry per CDR3 protein. Of 580,000 or so distinct CDR3 sequences in the sample, 15% to 20% were seen once. As to time point: newly diagnosed GD, antithyroid drugs for less than 3 months. TCR sequences were obtained from RNA taken from PBMCs. A further study also used this sample, focusing on T cells in Graves' hyperthyroidism and ophthalmopathy. From that second work: Graves' hyperthyroidism showing no ophthalmopathy progression within 18 months was considered stable.

The sequencing used peripheral blood mononuclear cells (PBMCs), collected at new diagnosis, from a patient treated with antithyroid drugs. J is TRBJ2-5 and V is TRBV30; D possibly corresponds to TRBD2 (6 bases). The TCR comes from a young man with Graves disease. The CDR3 protein is CASTFGGETQYF. Written as DNA, the CDR3 is TGTGCCTCAACGTTCGGGGGTGAGACCCAGTACTTC.